The clone carrying this T cell receptor (beta chain) was observed many times. This sample stems from a study of human T cells and chemical hapten exposure. Time point indicated: pre-sensitization, week 0. Treatment noted: therapeutic diphenylcyclopropenone sensitization with weekly scalp DPC. TCRdb re-analysed the RACE reads in MiXCR, keeping a single row per CDR3 protein. The data show 80,000 to 100,000 distinct CDR3 sequences, about 8.9% seen once. The germline V gene has CDR1 LGHNA and CDR2 YSLEER. The CDR3 extends over 17 amino acids. The germline V and J ends were trimmed by 3 bases and 4 bases, with 18 bases remaining between them.

The rearrangement uses TRBV4-3 and TRBJ2-2; D is perhaps TRBD1 (5 bases). This TCR was sampled from a middle-aged woman with alopecia areata. Some clones in this sample may be carry-over from other donors' samples. This sample comprised whole blood, obtained in connection with sensitization to the hapten diphenylcyclopropenone (DPC). The CDR3 nucleotides are TGCGCCAGCAGCCACCACGCTTTGAGACAGAGCACCGGGGAGCTGTTTTTT. The encoded protein is CASSHHALRQSTGELFF.